These T cell receptor beta chains were read from a single sample in a study of blood T cell repertoires in COVID-19. The assay was immunoSEQ multiplex PCR, and TCRdb's table has in-frame clones only and misses some. The sample has around 310,000 clones, about 91% seen once. The specimen sequenced was PBMCs or T cells enriched from blood (not recorded which). The receptors were gathered from a middle-aged woman who had recovered from COVID-19. CDR3s include the opening cysteine and the closing phenylalanine or tryptophan. Each record gives: D gene, clone size, V gene, J gene, CDR3 protein, CDR3 DNA. A D gene is named only where the DNA matches it firmly. Size is omitted from some rows. Given values are once, few, many or a class for expanded clones.

NA	once	TRBV2	TRBJ2-3	CASDQGADTQYF	TGTGCCAGCGACCAGGGTGCAGATACGCAGTATTTT
NA	NA	TRBV6-4	TRBJ2-2	CASSDVEGWTGELFF	TGTGCCAGCAGTGATGTGGAGGGTTGGACCGGGGAGCTGTTTTTT
NA	NA	TRBV6-1	TRBJ2-5	CASSEIGGETQYF	TGTGCCAGCAGTGAAATCGGGGGAGAGACCCAGTACTTC
TRBD1	once	TRBV11-2	TRBJ2-5	CASSFTGEETQYF	TGTGCCAGCAGCTTCACAGGGGAGGAGACCCAGTACTTC
NA	NA	TRBV9	TRBJ1-2	CASSVAAGWDGYTF	TGTGCCAGCAGCGTAGCGGCAGGGTGGGATGGCTACACCTTC
TRBD2	NA	TRBV7-6	TRBJ2-1	CASSLLRRGGDYNEQFF	TGTGCCAGCAGCTTACTCCGTCGTGGGGGGGACTACAATGAGCAGTTCTTC
NA	NA	TRBV28	TRBJ1-2	CASSTPNYGYTF	TGTGCCAGCAGTACACCCAACTATGGCTACACCTTC
NA	once	TRBV29-1	TRBJ2-7	CSALAPGDREQYF	TGCAGCGCCTTAGCCCCAGGGGACCGCGAGCAGTACTTC
NA	NA	TRBV10-2	TRBJ2-7	CATSTERYEQYF	TGCGCCACCTCGACAGAAAGGTACGAGCAGTACTTC
NA	NA	TRBV7-2	TRBJ1-4	CASSPRSGDEKLFF	TGTGCCAGCAGCCCCCGTTCGGGGGACGAAAAACTGTTTTTT
TRBD2	NA	TRBV7-2	TRBJ2-1	CASSMGLAGANEQFF	TGTGCCAGCAGCATGGGACTAGCGGGAGCGAATGAGCAGTTCTTC
NA	NA	TRBV7-2	TRBJ2-5	CASSLQSDRQETQYF	TGTGCCAGCAGCTTACAGTCAGACAGACAAGAGACCCAGTACTTC
NA	NA	TRBV7-2	TRBJ1-3	CASSPGLTNTIYF	TGTGCCAGCAGCCCGGGGTTAACAAACACCATATATTTT
NA	NA	TRBV18	TRBJ1-1	CASSRGSEAFF	TGTGCCAGCTCACGGGGCTCTGAAGCTTTCTTT
TRBD2	NA	TRBV2	TRBJ2-1	CASRTSTSGPYNEQFF	TGTGCCAGCAGGACTAGTACTAGCGGACCCTACAATGAGCAGTTCTTC
NA	NA	TRBV4-3	TRBJ1-4	CASTSTAWANEKLFF	TGCGCCAGCACCTCAACGGCCTGGGCAAATGAAAAACTGTTTTTT
NA	NA	TRBV9	TRBJ2-7	CASSVGDFFYEQYF	TGTGCCAGCAGCGTAGGGGACTTCTTCTACGAGCAGTACTTC
TRBD2	NA	TRBV4-1	TRBJ2-7	CASSQAGTSTYEQYF	TGCGCCAGCAGCCAAGCCGGGACTAGCACCTACGAGCAGTACTTC
TRBD1	NA	TRBV9	TRBJ2-5	CASSGGQGGETQYF	TGTGCCAGCAGCGGGGGACAGGGAGGTGAGACCCAGTACTTC
NA	NA	TRBV28	TRBJ1-2	CASSLRVNYGYTF	TGTGCCAGCAGTTTACGGGTTAACTATGGCTACACCTTC
NA	NA	TRBV5-4	TRBJ2-7	CASSLSHSLEQYF	TGTGCCAGCAGCTTGTCTCACTCCCTAGAGCAGTACTTC
TRBD1	NA	TRBV7-3	TRBJ1-6	CASSLNPGQGYSPLHF	TGTGCCAGCAGCCTCAACCCGGGACAGGGGTATTCACCCCTCCACTTT
NA	NA	TRBV29-1	TRBJ1-2	CSVEDPRGYGYTF	TGCAGCGTTGAAGACCCCCGGGGCTATGGCTACACCTTC
NA	NA	TRBV10-3	TRBJ1-1	CAITRTANTEAFF	TGTGCCATCACAAGGACAGCGAACACTGAAGCTTTCTTT
TRBD1	NA	TRBV27	TRBJ2-7	CASSFYRQGVEQYF	TGTGCCAGCAGTTTCTATCGACAGGGGGTAGAGCAGTACTTC
TRBD1	NA	TRBV28	TRBJ2-5	CASSLPTGAQETQYF	TGTGCCAGCAGTTTACCGACAGGGGCGCAGGAGACCCAGTACTTC
TRBD2	NA	TRBV18	TRBJ2-7	CASSTWTSGRQYEQYF	TGTGCCAGCTCAACATGGACTAGCGGGAGACAATACGAGCAGTACTTC
TRBD1	once	TRBV29-1	TRBJ1-2	CSVEDRGYAGYTF	TGCAGCGTTGAGGACAGGGGGTATGCTGGCTACACCTTC
NA	NA	TRBV27	TRBJ1-6	CASSERRGSPLHF	TGTGCCAGCAGTGAACGGAGGGGTTCACCCCTCCACTTT
NA	NA	TRBV19	TRBJ1-2	CASSHLFGGDYGYTF	TGTGCCAGTAGTCACCTCTTCGGGGGGGACTATGGCTACACCTTC
TRBD2	NA	TRBV11-3	TRBJ2-1	CASSSGGYNEQFF	TGTGCCAGCAGCTCGGGGGGGTACAATGAGCAGTTCTTC
TRBD1	NA	TRBV29-1	TRBJ1-2	CSVRTGINSNYGYTF	TGCAGCGTTCGGACAGGGATAAATTCTAACTATGGCTACACCTTC
NA	NA	TRBV12-3/TRBV12-4	TRBJ2-7	CASSPGVYEQYF	TGTGCCAGCAGCCCAGGGGTCTACGAGCAGTACTTC
NA	NA	TRBV7-2	TRBJ1-3	CASSLEQGPIGNTIYF	TGTGCCAGCAGCTTAGAACAGGGCCCAATCGGAAACACCATATATTTT
NA	NA	TRBV5-1	TRBJ2-7	CASSLEVGLVGEQYF	TGCGCCAGCAGCTTGGAGGTAGGCCTAGTCGGCGAGCAGTACTTC
TRBD2	NA	TRBV9	TRBJ2-1	CASSGPTAGGQFF	TGTGCCAGCAGCGGCCCGACCGCGGGGGGGCAGTTCTTC
TRBD2	NA	TRBV7-6	TRBJ2-2	CASSVGLAGAVNTGELFF	TGTGCCAGCAGCGTCGGACTAGCGGGGGCCGTGAACACCGGGGAGCTGTTTTTT
TRBD1	NA	TRBV7-9	TRBJ1-1	CASTRGEGTEAFF	TGTGCCAGCACCAGGGGGGAGGGAACTGAAGCTTTCTTT
NA	NA	TRBV28	TRBJ2-7	CASASGIDYWEQYF	TGTGCCAGCGCCTCGGGTATCGACTACTGGGAGCAGTACTTC
NA	NA	TRBV10-3	TRBJ2-1	CAISESVAAYNEQFF	TGTGCCATCAGTGAGTCAGTAGCGGCCTACAATGAGCAGTTCTTC
NA	NA	TRBV7-8	TRBJ2-7	CASSSRFFSGSYEQYF	TGTGCCAGCAGCTCGCGCTTTTTTAGCGGAAGCTACGAGCAGTACTTC
TRBD2	NA	TRBV12-3/TRBV12-4	TRBJ2-3	CASREETDTQYF	TGTGCCAGCCGGGAGGAGACAGATACGCAGTATTTT
TRBD1	NA	TRBV24-1	TRBJ1-5	CATRGQGAGNQPQHF	TGTGCCACCAGGGGACAGGGGGCCGGCAATCAGCCCCAGCATTTT
NA	NA	TRBV9	TRBJ1-2	CASSVGGARGYTF	TGTGCCAGCAGCGTGGGAGGGGCTAGGGGCTACACCTTC
NA	NA	TRBV7-9	TRBJ1-1	CASSLREVNTEAFF	TGTGCCAGCAGCTTAAGGGAGGTGAACACTGAAGCTTTCTTT
NA	NA	TRBV19	TRBJ1-5	CASSGQLSNQPQHF	TGTGCCAGTAGCGGACAGCTTAGCAATCAGCCCCAGCATTTT
NA	NA	TRBV9	TRBJ2-7	CASSVGERQAGYEQYF	TGTGCCAGCAGCGTAGGCGAGAGACAGGCAGGGTACGAGCAGTACTTC
TRBD1	NA	TRBV5-6	TRBJ2-5	CASSGDREETQYF	TGTGCCAGCAGCGGGGACAGGGAGGAGACCCAGTACTTC
NA	NA	TRBV3-1/TRBV3-2	TRBJ2-5	CASSQEAGVETQYF	TGTGCCAGCAGCCAAGAAGCAGGGGTGGAGACCCAGTACTTC
TRBD1	NA	TRBV3-1/TRBV3-2	TRBJ2-2	CASSNRQGAPPRNTGELFF	TGTGCCAGCAGCAACCGACAGGGGGCCCCACCCAGGAACACCGGGGAGCTGTTTTTT
TRBD1	NA	TRBV18	TRBJ2-1	CASSPGIGTDYNEQFF	TGTGCCAGCTCACCAGGGATCGGGACAGACTACAATGAGCAGTTCTTC
NA	NA	TRBV6-2/TRBV6-3	TRBJ2-7	CASSYRSSYEQYF	TGTGCCAGCAGTTACCGGAGCTCCTACGAGCAGTACTTC
TRBD2	NA	TRBV9	TRBJ2-1	CASSVGGLAANEQFF	TGTGCCAGCAGCGTAGGGGGACTAGCGGCAAATGAGCAGTTCTTC